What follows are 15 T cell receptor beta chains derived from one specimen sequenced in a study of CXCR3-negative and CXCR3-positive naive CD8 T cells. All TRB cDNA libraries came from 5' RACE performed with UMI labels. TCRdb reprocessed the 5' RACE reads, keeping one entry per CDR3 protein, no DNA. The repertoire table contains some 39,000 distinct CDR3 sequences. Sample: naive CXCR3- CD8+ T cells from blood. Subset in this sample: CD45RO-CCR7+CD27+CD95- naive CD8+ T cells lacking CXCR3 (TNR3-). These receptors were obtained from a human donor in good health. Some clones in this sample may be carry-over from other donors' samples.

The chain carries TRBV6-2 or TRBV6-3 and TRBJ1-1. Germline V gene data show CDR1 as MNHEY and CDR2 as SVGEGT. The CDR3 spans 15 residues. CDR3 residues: CASSYSILENTEAFF.

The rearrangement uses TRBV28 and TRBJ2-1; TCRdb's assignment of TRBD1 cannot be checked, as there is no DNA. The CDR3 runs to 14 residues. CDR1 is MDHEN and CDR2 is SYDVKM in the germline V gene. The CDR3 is CASSRDTRYNEQFF.

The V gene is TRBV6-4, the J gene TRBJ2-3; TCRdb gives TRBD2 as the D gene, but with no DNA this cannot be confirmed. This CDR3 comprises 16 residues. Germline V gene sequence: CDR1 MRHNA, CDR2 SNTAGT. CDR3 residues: CASSDSTSGGADTQYF.

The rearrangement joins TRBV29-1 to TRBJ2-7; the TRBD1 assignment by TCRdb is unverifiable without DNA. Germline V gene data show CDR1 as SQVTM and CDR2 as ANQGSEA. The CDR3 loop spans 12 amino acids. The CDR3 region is CSVAGQGYEQYF.

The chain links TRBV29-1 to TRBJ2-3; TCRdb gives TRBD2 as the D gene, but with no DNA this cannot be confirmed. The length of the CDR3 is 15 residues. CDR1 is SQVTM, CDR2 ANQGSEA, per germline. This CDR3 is CSVEEAGAPVGTQYF.

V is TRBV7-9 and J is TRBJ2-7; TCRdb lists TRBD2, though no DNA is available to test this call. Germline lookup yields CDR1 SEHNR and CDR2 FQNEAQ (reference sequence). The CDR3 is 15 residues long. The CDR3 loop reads CASSLGAGGSYEQYF.

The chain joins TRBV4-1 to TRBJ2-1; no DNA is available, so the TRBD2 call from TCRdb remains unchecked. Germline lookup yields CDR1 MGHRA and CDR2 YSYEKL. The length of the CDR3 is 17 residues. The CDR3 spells CASSQVGGGAGVDEQFF.

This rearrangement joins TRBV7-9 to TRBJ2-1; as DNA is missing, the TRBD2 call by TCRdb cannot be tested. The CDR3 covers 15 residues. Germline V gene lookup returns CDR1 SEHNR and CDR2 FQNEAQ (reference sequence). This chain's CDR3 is CASSADWIGHNEQFF.

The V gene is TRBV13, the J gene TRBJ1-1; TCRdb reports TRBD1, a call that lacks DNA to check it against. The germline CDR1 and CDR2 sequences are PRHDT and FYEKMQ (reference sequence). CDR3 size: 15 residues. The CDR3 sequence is CASSSGETRWGEAFF.

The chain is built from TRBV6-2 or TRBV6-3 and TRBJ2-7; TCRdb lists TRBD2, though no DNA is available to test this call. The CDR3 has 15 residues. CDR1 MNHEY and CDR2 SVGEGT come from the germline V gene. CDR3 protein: CASSLAGDLSYEQYF.

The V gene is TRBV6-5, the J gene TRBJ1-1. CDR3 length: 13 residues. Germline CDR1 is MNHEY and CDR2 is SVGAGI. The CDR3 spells CASSWAMNTEAFF.

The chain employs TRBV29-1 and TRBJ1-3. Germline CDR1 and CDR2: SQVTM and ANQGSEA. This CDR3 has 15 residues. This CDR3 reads CSVEGSRADVNTIYF.

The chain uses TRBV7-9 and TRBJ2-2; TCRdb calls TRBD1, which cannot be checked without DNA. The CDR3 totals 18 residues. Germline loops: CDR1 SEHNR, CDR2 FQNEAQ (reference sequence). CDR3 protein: CASSPQDRGLKNTGELFF.

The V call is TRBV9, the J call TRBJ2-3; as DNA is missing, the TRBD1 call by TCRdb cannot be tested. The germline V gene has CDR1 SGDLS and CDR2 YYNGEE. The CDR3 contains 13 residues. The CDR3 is CASSVGVRQPQYF.

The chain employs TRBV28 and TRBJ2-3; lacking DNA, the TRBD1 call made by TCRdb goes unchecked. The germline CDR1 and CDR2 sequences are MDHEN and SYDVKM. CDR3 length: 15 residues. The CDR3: CASTTLRGSTDTQYF.